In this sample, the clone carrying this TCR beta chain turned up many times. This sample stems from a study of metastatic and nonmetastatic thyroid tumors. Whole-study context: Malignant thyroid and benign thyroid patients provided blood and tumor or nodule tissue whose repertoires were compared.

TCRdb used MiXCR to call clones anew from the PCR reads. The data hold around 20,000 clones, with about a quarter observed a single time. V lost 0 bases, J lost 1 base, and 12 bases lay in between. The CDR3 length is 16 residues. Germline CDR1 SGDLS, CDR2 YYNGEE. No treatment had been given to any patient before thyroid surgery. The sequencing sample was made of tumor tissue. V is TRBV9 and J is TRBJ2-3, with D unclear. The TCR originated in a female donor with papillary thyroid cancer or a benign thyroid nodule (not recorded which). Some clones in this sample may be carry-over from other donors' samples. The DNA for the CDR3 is TGTGCCAGCAGCGTAGTTGACGGTCGTGGCACAGATACGCAGTATTTT. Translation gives CASSVVDGRGTDTQYF.